Presented here are 27 T cell receptor beta chains from one specimen sequenced in a study of shared clonotypes between healthy human individuals. Sequenced by immunoSEQ multiplex PCR; TCRdb stores in-frame clones only, minus some. This sample has 1,400,000 or so clones, with 98% to 99% found just once. Sequencing input: naive CD4+ T cells sorted from blood. This sample's subset: CD45RA+ positively selected. The receptors originated from a young man in good health.

This chain connects TRBV9 to TRBJ2-5, with D perhaps matching TRBD1 or TRBD2 (5 bases each). V dropped 2 bases and J dropped 5 bases, with 16 bases sitting between them. The germline V gene has CDR1 SGDLS and CDR2 YYNGEE. This CDR3 contains 15 residues. CDR3 in DNA: TGTGCCAGCAGCGTGCCGTGGGGGTTTGAGGAGACCCAGTACTTC. It encodes CASSVPWGFEETQYF.

V is TRBV7-9 and J is TRBJ2-5; D might be TRBD1 (6 bases). CDR3 length: 15 amino acids. Germline V CDR1 and CDR2: SEHNR, FQNEAQ (reference sequence). Trimming removed 5 bases at V and 0 bases at J, with 13 bases between. CDR3 residues: CASSQWTANQETQYF. The CDR3 region has the DNA TGTGCCAGCAGCCAATGGACAGCAAACCAAGAGACCCAGTACTTC.

This chain uses TRBV4-3 with TRBJ2-3; 14 nucleotides match TRBD2. Germline values: CDR1 LGHNA, CDR2 YSLEER. Trimming removed 4 bases from V and 4 bases from J; junction bases left unmatched: 1. This CDR3 comprises 15 residues. The CDR3: CASSPTSGRADTQYF. As DNA, the CDR3 is TGCGCCAGCAGCCCGACTAGCGGGAGGGCAGATACGCAGTATTTT.

V usage is TRBV9 and J usage is TRBJ2-3; D is undetermined. The germline V gene has CDR1 SGDLS and CDR2 YYNGEE. This CDR3 is 13 amino acids long. The germline V and J ends were trimmed by 1 base and 2 bases, with 5 bases remaining between them. The CDR3 nucleotides are TGTGCCAGCAGCGTAATGAACACAGATACGCAGTATTTT. It translates to CASSVMNTDTQYF.

The chain joins TRBV18 to TRBJ1-1; 8 bases line up with TRBD1. The CDR3 totals 15 residues. Germline trimming cut 4 bases from V and 7 bases from J; bases unmatched to any gene: 11. In germline, CDR1 is KGHSH, CDR2 LQKENI. The CDR3 DNA sequence: TGTGCCAGCTCACGTGACAGGACAGGGCATAGTGAAGCTTTCTTT. Protein: CASSRDRTGHSEAFF.

The rearrangement uses TRBV5-1 and TRBJ2-7, with a weak D call TRBD2 (6 bases). V lost 1 base to trimming and J lost 6 bases, with 23 bases between them. The CDR3 spans 17 residues. Germline V lookup: CDR1 SGHRS, CDR2 YFSETQ. CDR3 amino acids: CASSLFGPTSSPLEQYF. CDR3 coding DNA: TGCGCCAGCAGCTTGTTCGGGCCGACTAGTTCCCCCCTCGAGCAGTACTTC.

The chain employs TRBV12-5 and TRBJ2-1, with D perhaps being TRBD1 or TRBD2 (5 bases each). CDR1 is LGHNT and CDR2 is FRNRAP in the germline V gene. V lost 6 bases and J 9 bases, leaving 18 bases between the germline ends. This CDR3 has 14 amino acids. The CDR3 sequence: CASGGDGSPAEQFF. CDR3 nucleotides: TGTGCTAGTGGGGGGGACGGATCCCCTGCTGAGCAGTTCTTC.

CDR3 region: CAVKGGTSRNQETQYF. In DNA, the CDR3 is TGTGCCGTCAAAGGGGGGACATCCCGAAATCAAGAGACCCAGTACTTC. V usage is TRBV7-9 and J usage is TRBJ2-5, with D possibly called TRBD1 or TRBD2 (6 bases each). Trimming removed 11 bases at V and 2 bases at J, with 24 bases between. Germline lookup yields CDR1 SEHNR and CDR2 FQNEAQ (reference sequence). This CDR3 has 16 amino acids.

This clone has a single count. This chain connects TRBV5-6 to TRBJ2-5, with 8 bases fitting TRBD1. The CDR3 has 17 amino acids. Unmatched junction bases numbered 10, after V lost 0 bases and J lost 3 bases. Germline V CDR1 and CDR2: SGHDT, YYEEEE. CDR3 amino acids: CASSLVDRVGREETQYF. The CDR3 DNA sequence: TGTGCCAGCAGCTTGGTGGACAGGGTAGGTCGGGAAGAGACCCAGTACTTC.

For this clone: Other DNA sequences in this specimen translate into the identical CDR3. The chain links TRBV18 to TRBJ2-3; D is uncertain. Germline CDR1 and CDR2: KGHSH and LQKENI. The CDR3 loop spans 14 amino acids. The ends were cut back, 1 base at V and 0 bases at J, with 5 bases in the middle. The CDR3 coding sequence is TGTGCCAGCTCACCACGTACGAGCACAGATACGCAGTATTTT. It is translated as CASSPRTSTDTQYF.

The V call is TRBV4-1, the J call TRBJ2-5; 13 bases fit TRBD2. With V trimmed by 1 base and J by 1 base, 12 bases remained unmatched. This CDR3 has 20 residues. Germline CDR1 MGHRA, CDR2 YSYEKL. The CDR3 here is CASSQGLTGTSGTLQETQYF. In nucleotides, the CDR3 is TGCGCCAGCAGCCAAGGGCTCACCGGGACTAGCGGGACCCTCCAAGAGACCCAGTACTTC.

This chain joins TRBV6-1 and TRBJ2-7; TRBD2 matches 7 bases. The V gene's germline CDR1 is MNHNS and CDR2 SASEGT. This CDR3 is built from 15 residues. V was pared by 7 bases and J by 2 bases, with 11 bases of the junction left unmatched. This chain's CDR3 is CASNPAGSKTYEQYF. The CDR3, as DNA: TGTGCCAGCAACCCAGCGGGAAGCAAGACCTACGAGCAGTACTTC.

The V call is TRBV25-1, the J call TRBJ2-3; D might be TRBD1 (5 bases). V was trimmed by 1 base and J by 0 bases, leaving 11 bases between them. Looked up from germline, CDR1 is MGHDK and CDR2 is SYGVNS. The CDR3 runs 16 residues. CDR3 residues: CASSEWGGSSTDTQYF. In DNA, the CDR3 is TGTGCCAGCAGTGAATGGGGCGGATCTAGCACAGATACGCAGTATTTT.

This clone was observed a single time. The CDR3 DNA follows: TGTGCCAGCAGTTACCGGAGGGACGCTAGTGGGAAGTTCTTC. As protein: CASSYRRDASGKFF. The chain links TRBV6-5 to TRBJ2-1, with a possible D match to TRBD2 (6 bases). The CDR3 contains 14 residues. Germline loops: CDR1 MNHEY, CDR2 SVGAGI. V lost 2 bases, J lost 14 bases, and 19 bases lay in between.

V and J are TRBV5-1 and TRBJ2-1; TRBD2 is a possible D gene (7 bases). Germline V CDR1 and CDR2: SGHRS, YFSETQ. Trimming stripped 3 bases from V and 9 bases from J, with 16 bases between. The CDR3 has 14 residues. The CDR3 nucleotides are TGCGCCAGCAGCTCTATTACAGGGAGGGTTGAGCAGTTCTTC. This codes for CASSSITGRVEQFF. The full variable domain, rest sourced from reference TRBV5-1 and TRBJ2-1, is KAGVTQTPRYLIKTRGQQVTLSCSPISGHRSVSWYQQTPGQGLQFLFEYFSETQRNKGNFPGRFSGRQFSNSRSEMNVSTLELGDSALYLCASSSITGRVEQFFGPGTRLTVL.

The chain recombines TRBV4-1 with TRBJ1-2; D unresolved. V lost 1 base to trimming and J lost 2 bases, with 8 bases between them. CDR1 is MGHRA, CDR2 YSYEKL, per germline. The CDR3 spans 14 residues. CDR3 DNA sequence: TGCGCCAGCAGCCAAGGGGAGAGGAACTATGGCTACACCTTC. Translated: CASSQGERNYGYTF.

V and J are TRBV19 and TRBJ2-5; 9 bases line up with TRBD1. The CDR3 is made up of 16 amino acids. J lost 2 bases, V lost 6 bases, and 10 bases had no gene match. Germline assignment: CDR1 LNHDA and CDR2 SQIVND (reference sequence). Written as DNA, the CDR3 is TGTGCCAGTAGAGGGACAGGGCGGGAAAGACAAGAGACCCAGTACTTC. Translating it yields CASRGTGRERQETQYF. The variable domain in full, with the rest retrieved from reference TRBV19 and TRBJ2-5, is DGGITQSPKYLFRKEGQNVTLSCEQNLNHDAMYWYRQDPGQGLRLIYYSQIVNDFQKGDIAEGYSVSREKKESFPLTVTSAQKNPTAFYLCASRGTGRERQETQYFGPGTRLLVL.

This clone was observed once. The chain joins TRBV10-3 to TRBJ2-1; possibly TRBD1 for D (6 bases). The germline V gene encodes CDR1 ENHRY and CDR2 SYGVKD. V dropped 2 bases and J dropped 4 bases, with 12 bases sitting between them. The CDR3 is made up of 15 amino acids. DNA for the CDR3: TGTGCCATCAGTGAGGAACAGGGACAATACAATGAGCAGTTCTTC. It codes for CAISEEQGQYNEQFF.

V and J are TRBV29-1 and TRBJ2-1; D is possibly TRBD1 or TRBD2 (5 bases each). This CDR3 comprises 11 residues. V was clipped by 4 bases and J by 9 bases, with 10 bases between them. Germline CDR1 is SQVTM and CDR2 is ANQGSEA. CDR3 protein: CSVAGLVEQFF. CDR3 nucleotide sequence: TGCAGCGTTGCGGGGCTGGTTGAGCAGTTCTTC.

This chain links TRBV19 with TRBJ1-2, with TRBD1 matching over 8 bases. V lost 6 bases, J lost 5 bases, and 11 bases stayed unmatched. The CDR3 runs to 15 residues. CDR1 is LNHDA, CDR2 SQIVND, per germline (reference sequence). The CDR3 here is CASSATGTGRYGYTF. CDR3 in DNA: TGTGCCAGTAGCGCGACCGGGACAGGACGGTATGGCTACACCTTC. The variable domain in full, with the rest retrieved from reference TRBV19 and TRBJ1-2, is DGGITQSPKYLFRKEGQNVTLSCEQNLNHDAMYWYRQDPGQGLRLIYYSQIVNDFQKGDIAEGYSVSREKKESFPLTVTSAQKNPTAFYLCASSATGTGRYGYTFGSGTRLTVV.

V and J are TRBV2 and TRBJ1-1; D is possibly TRBD1 (6 bases). The germline V and J ends were trimmed by 0 bases and 8 bases, with 13 bases remaining between them. This CDR3 spans 14 amino acids. Germline assignment: CDR1 SNHLY and CDR2 FYNNEI. The CDR3 DNA is TGTGCCAGCAGTGAAGCGCTTCGAGGGGGGGAAGCTTTCTTT. Encoded protein: CASSEALRGGEAFF.

On this clone itself: The sample has other DNA sequences that encode this CDR3 too. The rearrangement uses TRBV28 and TRBJ1-2; 7 bases match TRBD1. Germline CDR1 reads MDHEN; CDR2 reads SYDVKM. This CDR3 contains 14 residues. Trimming cost V 4 bases and J 2 bases; bases outside gene matches: 4. The DNA for the CDR3 is TGTGCCAGCAGTTCTCCAGGGGGGAACTATGGCTACACCTTC. Amino acid sequence: CASSSPGGNYGYTF.

This chain's CDR3 is CASSWNKYGYTF. The DNA of the CDR3 is TGTGCCAGCAGTTGGAATAAATATGGCTACACCTTC. This chain links TRBV28 with TRBJ1-2, with unresolved D. Germline CDR1 reads MDHEN; CDR2 reads SYDVKM. This CDR3 has 12 residues. The V and J ends lost 4 bases and 5 bases respectively, with 8 bases between them.

The chain has TRBV19 and TRBJ2-7; TRBD2 agrees at 10 bases. Germline-derived CDR1 and CDR2 are LNHDA and SQIVND (reference sequence). The CDR3 runs to 19 residues. The J segment lost 2 bases and the V segment lost 7 bases, leaving 20 bases of the junction unmatched. For the CDR3, the DNA is TGTGCCAGTACGCCGTCTAGCGGGAGCCGCAGGAGACCCCCCTACGAGCAGTACTTC. Protein sequence: CASTPSSGSRRRPPYEQYF.

The chain is built from TRBV5-6 and TRBJ2-5; 10 nucleotides agree with TRBD2. Looked up from germline, CDR1 is SGHDT and CDR2 is YYEEEE. After removal of 0 bases from V and 5 bases from J, the junction contained 10 bases not matched to a gene. This CDR3 spans 17 amino acids. CDR3 bases: TGTGCCAGCAGCTTGGTTGGGCTAGCGGGAGTTCGGGAGACCCAGTACTTC. Translation gives CASSLVGLAGVRETQYF.

This chain connects TRBV7-9 to TRBJ2-7, with D possibly being TRBD1 (6 bases). CDR1 and CDR2 (germline): SEHNR, FQNEAQ (reference sequence). V shed 5 bases and J shed 6 bases, with 11 bases lying between them. The CDR3 length is 12 residues. As DNA, the CDR3 is TGTGCCAGCAGCCTCACAGGGTCCGAGCAGTACTTC. Encoded protein: CASSLTGSEQYF.

The CDR3 sequence is CASSLGEGPGGNTIYF. DNA of the CDR3: TGTGCCAGCAGCTTAGGAGAGGGGCCAGGTGGAAACACCATATATTTT. The gene calls are TRBV11-3 and TRBJ1-3, with a possible D match to TRBD1 (5 bases). CDR3 length: 16 residues. Trimming took 1 base from V and 3 from J, leaving 13 bases between them. Germline CDR1 SGHNT, CDR2 YENEEA.